This T cell receptor (beta chain) came from a study of T cells expressing NK-cell markers. Study in general: Sorted CD3+CD56+NKG2C+, CD3+CD56+NKG2C- and CD3+CD56-NKG2C+ T-cell subsets were beta-chain profiled.

TCRdb re-called the 5' RACE reads; every CDR3 protein appears as one record, without DNA. The sample has about 32,000 distinct CDR3 sequences. Sequenced material: blood T cells: a sorted CD56 or NKG2C T cell subset, CD4+ or CD8+ T cells, or bulk PBMC T cells (not recorded which). The TCR comes from a woman aged 18 to 69 in good health.

This CDR3 reads CASSLGKGLGTYEQYF. The rearrangement joins TRBV12-3 or TRBV12-4 to TRBJ2-7; the TRBD1 assignment by TCRdb is unverifiable without DNA. This CDR3 contains 16 residues.